What follows are 4 T cell receptor beta chains derived from one specimen sequenced in a study of prognosis after radiotherapy for stage I lung cancer. The study amplified the TCR beta CDR3 region from genomic DNA. This amplification was carried out by two rounds of multiplex PCR. During first-round PCR, primers specific to each TRBV and TRBJ gene were used. TCRdb analysed the multiplex PCR reads with MiXCR anew, one entry per CDR3 protein. The sample includes around 14,000 distinct CDR3 sequences, 25% to 30% seen only once; the top ten take 13%. This material consisted of PBMCs, taken before or after stereotactic body radiation therapy (not recorded which). Receptors originate from a donor aged 50 or older with non-small cell lung cancer.

The table lists this clonotype with many counts. This sequence joins TRBV20-1 and TRBJ2-5, with TRBD2 identical over 13 bases. This CDR3 spans 15 amino acids. Unmatched junction bases numbered 7, after V lost 5 bases and J lost 4 bases. Germline CDR1 reads DFQATT; CDR2 reads SNEGSKA (reference sequence). The CDR3 DNA reads as TGCAGTGCTGAAAGAACTAGCGGGAGGGGAGAGACCCAGTACTTC. Translated, it gives CSAERTSGRGETQYF.

This clonotype was counted only a few times. A single base is all that separates this from a far larger clone, so a read error is likely. The chain uses TRBV6-9 and TRBJ1-2; D is undetermined. Trimming pared 3 bases from V and 8 bases from J, leaving 19 bases between. The CDR3 spans 15 residues. Germline CDR1 and CDR2: MNHGY and SVAAGI. The CDR3 DNA sequence: TGTGCCAGCAGTTACCCTCGGCTTAGTAGCACCGGCTACACCTTC. This codes for CASSYPRLSSTGYTF.

This clonotype was picked up many times. The chain links TRBV2 to TRBJ2-2; D is unclear. Germline loops: CDR1 SNHLY, CDR2 FYNNEI. The germline V and J ends were trimmed by 3 bases and 6 bases, with 2 bases remaining between them. This CDR3 region has 11 residues. This CDR3 reads CASSEAGELFF. The CDR3 DNA reads as TGTGCCAGCAGTGAGGCCGGGGAGCTGTTTTTT.

Within the sample, this clonotype is medium-sized. J is TRBJ2-3 and V is TRBV12-3 or TRBV12-4; D is undetermined. The V and J ends lost 3 bases and 0 bases respectively, with 4 bases between them. The CDR3 extends over 13 amino acids. The CDR3, as DNA: TGTGCCAGCAGTTTGGGGAGCACAGATACGCAGTATTTT. Translating it yields CASSLGSTDTQYF.